Below are 32 T cell receptor beta chains sequenced from a single sample in a study of CD8 T cells in ankylosing spondylitis. In TCRdb, the 5' RACE reads were re-called with MiXCR into one record per CDR3 protein. The sample lists tens of thousands of distinct CDR3 sequences, about 5.7% occurring once. The sample comprised blood, either unsorted or a sorted T cell fraction (not recorded which). These receptors all stem from a male donor with ankylosing spondylitis or in good health (not recorded which).

This clonotype was seen repeatedly, ten times or more. The chain employs TRBV4-3 and TRBJ1-2, with D possibly TRBD1 on 5 matching bases. Germline CDR1 LGHNA, CDR2 YSLEER. The CDR3 covers 14 residues. V lost 4 bases, J lost 4 bases, and 13 bases lay in between. DNA for the CDR3: TGCGCCAGCAGCCCGGGGCGGGTCCCCTATGGCTACACCTTC. Protein sequence: CASSPGRVPYGYTF.

This clonotype has ten or more counts. The chain combines TRBV18 with TRBJ2-1; D may be TRBD1 or TRBD2 (5 bases each). V lost 3 bases and J lost 5, with 17 bases in between. Germline V gene lookup returns CDR1 KGHSH and CDR2 LQKENI. The CDR3 totals 16 residues. The CDR3 DNA sequence: TGTGCCAGCTCACCCGCGTGGGAGCAGGGTCACAATGAGCAGTTCTTC. Protein: CASSPAWEQGHNEQFF.

The sample holds many counts of this clonotype. The chain carries TRBV15 and TRBJ2-7; TRBD1 agrees at 7 bases. CDR3 size: 13 residues. Germline-derived CDR1 and CDR2 are LNHNV and YYDKDF (reference sequence). The trim removed 5 bases at V and 2 bases at J, leaving 3 bases unmatched. The CDR3 sequence: CATSPGTAYEQYF. The CDR3 bases are TGTGCCACCAGCCCCGGGACAGCCTACGAGCAGTACTTC.

This clonotype was recorded many times. The rearrangement uses TRBV28 and TRBJ2-5, with TRBD1 identical over 8 bases. V trimming: 5 bases; J trimming: 3 bases; junction bases outside the gene matches: 5. Germline V gives CDR1 MDHEN, CDR2 SYDVKM. This CDR3 is 14 amino acids long. This chain's CDR3 is CASSPPDREETQYF. As DNA, the CDR3 is TGTGCCAGCAGTCCGCCGGACAGGGAAGAGACCCAGTACTTC.

This clonotype occurred many times. The chain joins TRBV3-1 to TRBJ1-1; D not certain. CDR1 LGHDT and CDR2 YNNKEL come from the germline V gene (reference sequence). The CDR3 has 16 residues. With 1 base removed from V and 3 bases from J, the gap between germline ends came to 15 bases. CDR3 sequence reads: CASSQGFGIRDTEAFF. DNA of the CDR3: TGTGCCAGCAGCCAAGGGTTTGGGATAAGAGACACTGAAGCTTTCTTT.

There are many counts of this clonotype. The chain couples TRBV7-3 to TRBJ1-1; maybe TRBD1 (5 bases). Per the germline V gene, CDR1 is SGHTA and CDR2 is FQGTGA. With 5 bases removed from V and 4 bases from J, the gap between germline ends came to 8 bases. The CDR3 extends over 12 amino acids. The DNA of the CDR3 is TGTGCCAGCAGCCTGGACACCACTGAAGCTTTCTTT. This gives the protein CASSLDTTEAFF.

This clonotype has ten or more counts. The chain links TRBV7-2 to TRBJ2-1; D gene uncertain. Germline V gives CDR1 SGHTA, CDR2 FQGNSA. Trimming shortened V by 5 bases and J by 6 bases, and 14 bases separated the two germline ends. The CDR3 has 14 amino acids. The CDR3 DNA sequence: TGTGCCAGCAGCCGAAACGGACCGCGCAATGAGCAGTTCTTC. Residues: CASSRNGPRNEQFF. Full variable domain (remainder filled in from reference TRBV7-2 and TRBJ2-1): GAGVSQSPSNKVTEKGKDVELRCDPISGHTALYWYRQSLGQGLEFLIYFQGNSAPDKSGLPSDRFSAERTGGSVSTLTIQRTQQEDSAVYLCASSRNGPRNEQFFGPGTRLTVL.

This chain links TRBV29-1 with TRBJ2-5; TRBD1 matches at 11 bases. This CDR3 has 14 amino acids. In germline, CDR1 is SQVTM, CDR2 ANQGSEA. Losses at the gene ends were 3 bases for V and 5 bases for J; bases not matched to a gene: 5. The CDR3 DNA is TGCAGCGTTGATGGACAGGGGGCGGTGGAGACCCAGTACTTC. Amino acid sequence: CSVDGQGAVETQYF.

At least ten counts were recorded for this clonotype. CDR3 sequence: CASSLGGVPSSYNEQFF. CDR3 sequence (DNA): TGTGCCAGCAGCTTAGGGGGGGTTCCAAGCTCCTACAATGAGCAGTTCTTC. The chain has TRBV7-6 and TRBJ2-1; the D gene is possibly TRBD2 (6 bases). The CDR3 contains 17 residues. Germline V gene lookup returns CDR1 SGHVS and CDR2 FNYEAQ. V gave up 1 base and J gave up 0 bases, with 13 bases separating them.

This clonotype was detected many times. V usage is TRBV29-1 and J usage is TRBJ1-1, with D perhaps TRBD1 (5 bases). The CDR3 loop spans 16 amino acids. Germline CDR1 SQVTM, CDR2 ANQGSEA. Trimming took 3 bases from V and 4 from J, leaving 21 bases between them. The CDR3 DNA reads as TGCAGCGTTGATAAGGGACTTTCAACCCCAGGCACTGAAGCTTTCTTT. The encoded protein is CSVDKGLSTPGTEAFF.

This clonotype was seen ten or more times. This sequence joins TRBV6-2 or TRBV6-3 and TRBJ2-7, with unresolved D. The V end lost 4 bases, the J end lost 0 bases, and 13 bases lay between the germline ends. Looked up from germline, CDR1 is MNHEY and CDR2 is SVGEGT. CDR3 length: 15 residues. Written as DNA, the CDR3 is TGTGCCAGCAGTTTTCTCGACCGATTCTCCTACGAGCAGTACTTC. Protein sequence: CASSFLDRFSYEQYF.

This clonotype was seen repeatedly, ten times or more. This chain connects TRBV18 to TRBJ2-3; possible D gene TRBD2, 6 bases. Trimming cost V 4 bases and J 4 bases, with 9 bases left between them. Germline V gene sequence: CDR1 KGHSH, CDR2 LQKENI. The CDR3 spans 13 residues. CDR3 sequence (DNA): TGTGCCAGCTCACAACCGGGAGCAGATACGCAGTATTTT. Amino acid sequence: CASSQPGADTQYF.

This clonotype was found many times. The V gene is TRBV20-1, the J gene TRBJ1-5, with D uncertain. CDR1 is DFQATT, CDR2 SNEGSKA, per germline (reference sequence). The CDR3 has 16 residues. V was clipped by 3 bases and J by 0 bases, with 15 bases between them. CDR3 in amino acids: CSASEPEVDSNQPQHF. The CDR3 DNA reads as TGCAGTGCTAGCGAACCCGAGGTCGATAGCAATCAGCCCCAGCATTTT.

This clonotype was picked up many times. The chain employs TRBV28 and TRBJ1-6; no clear D. The CDR3 spans 14 residues. V was clipped by 5 bases and J by 10 bases, with 15 bases between them. Germline lookup yields CDR1 MDHEN and CDR2 SYDVKM. The CDR3 is CASSPRPVVSPLHF. In nucleotides, the CDR3 is TGTGCCAGCAGTCCACGTCCTGTAGTCTCACCCCTCCACTTT.

This clonotype was picked up many times. V gene TRBV10-3 combines with J gene TRBJ1-1; tentatively, D is TRBD1 (6 bases). Trimming removed 7 bases at V and 1 base at J, with 10 bases between. The germline CDR1 and CDR2 sequences are ENHRY and SYGVKD. This CDR3 has 13 amino acids. DNA for the CDR3: TGTGCCATCACCGGGACACAGAACACTGAAGCTTTCTTT. This codes for CAITGTQNTEAFF.

In its sample, this clonotype was seen many times. The chain uses TRBV19 and TRBJ2-2, with 7 nucleotides matching TRBD1. V gave up 3 bases and J gave up 1 base; unmatched junction bases: 5. The CDR3 length is 16 residues. The germline V gene has CDR1 LNHDA and CDR2 SQIVND (reference sequence). The CDR3 DNA reads TGTGCCAGTAGTATCGGCGGACAGGTGAACACCGGGGAGCTGTTTTTT. Protein: CASSIGGQVNTGELFF.

This clonotype has a handful of counts. This may be a read error: a much more frequent sequence differs by one nucleotide. This chain uses TRBV10-3 with TRBJ1-5; TRBD1 might be the D (5 bases). Germline CDR1 ENHRY, CDR2 SYGVKD. CDR3 length: 14 amino acids. CDR3 protein: CVISGGTINQPQHF. CDR3 nucleotides: TGTGTCATCAGTGGAGGGACCATCAATCAGCCCCAGCATTTT.

This clonotype was observed at least ten times. The gene calls are TRBV5-1 and TRBJ2-1; 11 positions agree with TRBD2. The germline V gene encodes CDR1 SGHRS and CDR2 YFSETQ. Unmatched junction bases numbered 7, after V lost 5 bases and J lost 6 bases. The CDR3 loop spans 15 amino acids. The CDR3 DNA reads as TGCGCCAGCAGTCCGACTAGCGGGGTAGTCAATGAGCAGTTCTTC. It encodes CASSPTSGVVNEQFF.

This clonotype has at least ten counts. V gene TRBV12-3 or TRBV12-4 combines with J gene TRBJ1-1; D call uncertain. Trimming cost V 5 bases and J 7 bases, with 11 bases left between them. The CDR3 covers 12 residues. CDR3 sequence: CASSLAPVEAFF. CDR3 DNA: TGTGCCAGCAGTCTCGCCCCAGTTGAAGCTTTCTTT.

The table lists this clonotype with many counts. A much larger clone is a single base away; this may be a read error. The chain links TRBV29-1 to TRBJ2-2; the D is unclear. The CDR3 loop spans 11 amino acids. Germline V gene data show CDR1 as SQVTM and CDR2 as ANQGSEA. Between the trimmed V and J ends, which lost 7 bases and 6 bases, there was a span of 9 bases. The CDR3 sequence: CSAQNAGELFF. The DNA of the CDR3 is TGCAGCGCCCAAAACGCCGGGGAGCTGTTTTTT.

This clonotype was counted many times. This chain links TRBV5-1 with TRBJ2-1, with TRBD1 matching over 8 bases. CDR1 SGHRS and CDR2 YFSETQ come from the germline V gene. Trimming at V came to 3 bases and at J to 10 bases, leaving 15 bases not matched to a gene. The length of the CDR3 is 16 residues. CDR3 coding DNA: TGCGCCAGCAGCTGGACTGGACAGGGAGCCTCGATGGAGCAGTTCTTC. Encoded protein: CASSWTGQGASMEQFF.

The table lists this clonotype with many counts. This chain connects TRBV7-8 to TRBJ2-1; TRBD2 agrees at 8 bases. V shed 5 bases and J 15 bases; nucleotides not matched to a gene: 9. CDR3 length equals 12 residues. In germline, CDR1 is SGHVS, CDR2 FQNEAQ. CDR3 DNA: TGTGCCAGCAGCGCCTCTTCGAGCGGGGGGTTCTTC. This translates into CASSASSSGGFF. Full variable domain (outside the CDR3, taken from reference TRBV7-8 and TRBJ2-1): GAGVSQSPRYKVAKRGQDVALRCDPISGHVSLFWYQQALGQGPEFLTYFQNEAQLDKSGLPSDRFFAERPEGSVSTLKIQRTQQEDSAVYLCASSASSSGGFFGPGTRLTVL.

This clonotype was detected a few times. The V and J genes are TRBV4-1 and TRBJ2-1; tentatively, D is TRBD1 or TRBD2 (6 bases each). The CDR3 covers 16 residues. The germline CDR1 and CDR2 sequences are MGHRA and YSYEKL. Trimming removed 0 bases at V and 4 bases at J, with 13 bases between. DNA for the CDR3: TGCGCCAGCAGCCAAGAATGGGGGGCGGGATACAATGAGCAGTTCTTC. Its protein product is CASSQEWGAGYNEQFF.

This clonotype came up many times. The chain has TRBV29-1 and TRBJ2-1; D gene unclear. The germline V and J ends were trimmed by 3 bases and 7 bases, with 10 bases remaining between them. Germline assignment: CDR1 SQVTM and CDR2 ANQGSEA. This CDR3 is 12 amino acids long. The CDR3 DNA sequence: TGCAGCGTTGAGGAGAATAGGAATGAGCAGTTCTTC. Its translation: CSVEENRNEQFF.

This clonotype has a count of ten or more. The chain carries TRBV5-1 and TRBJ2-5; unclear D gene. There are 16 residues in the CDR3. V was trimmed by 0 bases and J by 1 base, leaving 13 bases between them. CDR1 and CDR2 (germline): SGHRS, YFSETQ. The chain's CDR3 is CASSLDVTPGQETQYF. In nucleotides, the CDR3 is TGCGCCAGCAGCTTGGATGTTACGCCGGGCCAAGAGACCCAGTACTTC.

This clonotype was observed at least ten times. The chain employs TRBV5-1 and TRBJ1-5; D is uncertain. V was cut by 0 bases and J by 9 bases, with 10 bases left in between. This CDR3 is 13 amino acids long. CDR1 SGHRS and CDR2 YFSETQ come from the germline V gene. The CDR3 is CASSLEGPAPQHF. For the CDR3, the DNA is TGCGCCAGCAGCTTGGAAGGTCCGGCGCCCCAGCATTTT.

This clonotype was seen many times. The rearrangement uses TRBV5-5 and TRBJ1-1, with D maybe TRBD1 (5 bases). V lost 2 bases and J 2 bases, leaving 10 bases between the germline ends. Germline loops: CDR1 SGHKS, CDR2 YYEKEE (reference sequence). CDR3 size: 14 residues. The CDR3 nucleotides are TGTGCCAGCAGCTTAGAGGGGCTCAACACTGAAGCTTTCTTT. Protein: CASSLEGLNTEAFF.

This clonotype was recorded many times. V is TRBV7-9 and J is TRBJ2-5; the D gene is possibly TRBD2 (5 bases). This CDR3 is 13 amino acids long. The V gene's germline CDR1 is SEHNR and CDR2 FQNEAQ (reference sequence). V shed 5 bases and J shed 1 base, with 8 bases lying between them. CDR3 sequence (DNA): TGTGCCAGCAGCACGGGGTCCCAAGAGACCCAGTACTTC. Amino acid sequence: CASSTGSQETQYF.

There are many counts of this clonotype. The genes are TRBV20-1 and TRBJ2-3; TRBD2 matches at 13 bases. Germline CDR1 and CDR2: DFQATT and SNEGSKA (reference sequence). Trimming removed 6 bases from V and 0 bases from J; junction bases left unmatched: 3. CDR3 length: 15 amino acids. The CDR3 coding sequence is TGCAGTGCCGGGACTAGCGGGGCAAGCACAGATACGCAGTATTTT. Its protein product is CSAGTSGASTDTQYF.

This clonotype was seen once. Mismatch with germline at one junction end may stem from a read error. The chain uses TRBV7-8 and TRBJ2-5; D is undetermined. The germline V gene encodes CDR1 SGHVS and CDR2 FQNEAQ. This CDR3 spans 12 amino acids. CDR3 loop: CASGLRGETQYF. In nucleotides, the CDR3 is TGTGCCAGCGGCTTGAGAGGAGAGACCCAGTACTTC.

This clonotype has ten or more counts. The rearrangement links TRBV19 to TRBJ2-7; D perhaps matches TRBD1 (5 bases). The V end lost 4 bases, the J end lost 7 bases, and 17 bases lay between the germline ends. This CDR3 region has 14 residues. Germline V gene data show CDR1 as LNHDA and CDR2 as SQIVND (reference sequence). CDR3 in DNA: TGTGCCAGTAGTAAACAACGACAGCCTGATGAGCAGTACTTC. Protein sequence: CASSKQRQPDEQYF. The complete variable domain, with remaining parts taken from reference TRBV19 and TRBJ2-7, reads DGGITQSPKYLFRKEGQNVTLSCEQNLNHDAMYWYRQDPGQGLRLIYYSQIVNDFQKGDIAEGYSVSREKKESFPLTVTSAQKNPTAFYLCASSKQRQPDEQYFGPGTRLTVT.

This clonotype was observed at least ten times. This chain joins TRBV4-1 and TRBJ2-1; 8 bases map to TRBD2. CDR1 is MGHRA, CDR2 YSYEKL, per germline. The length of the CDR3 is 15 residues. V was clipped by 4 bases and J by 5 bases; unmatched bases: 7. The CDR3 here is CASSPWGSGNNEQFF. The CDR3 region has the DNA TGCGCCAGCAGCCCTTGGGGTAGCGGGAACAATGAGCAGTTCTTC.